Below are 25 T cell receptor beta chains sequenced from a single sample in a study of shared clonotypes between healthy human individuals. Libraries were prepared by immunoSEQ multiplex PCR; TCRdb keeps only in-frame clonotypes and omits some of them. Of over 2 million clones listed, roughly 90% are singletons. Sample: naive CD4+ T cells from PBMCs. The subset here: CD45RA+ positively selected. Every receptor here comes from a man younger than 35 in good health. Some clones in this sample may be carry-over from other donors' samples.

As to this clone: Mismatch with germline at one junction end may stem from a read error. V gene TRBV6-1 combines with J gene TRBJ2-1; 7 positions agree with TRBD1. Germline assignment: CDR1 MNHNS and CDR2 SASEGT. The length of the CDR3 is 12 residues. This chain's CDR3 is CASSALTGVMIF. In DNA form, the CDR3 reads TGTGCCAGCAGTGCTCTTACAGGGGTAATGATCTTC.

This clone was seen just once. The J gene is TRBJ1-5, the V gene TRBV28; 9 positions match TRBD1. In germline, CDR1 is MDHEN, CDR2 SYDVKM. Germline trimming cut 5 bases from V and 7 bases from J; bases unmatched to any gene: 9. The CDR3 contains 15 residues. Here the CDR3 DNA reads TGTGCCAGCAGTATCCCGACAGGGGGGTCGCAGCCCCAGCATTTT. Translating gives CASSIPTGGSQPQHF.

This rearrangement joins TRBV6-4 to TRBJ2-1; D remains unclear. CDR1 and CDR2 from the germline V gene are MRHNA and SNTAGT. Trimming pared 0 bases from V and 3 bases from J, leaving 12 bases between. The length of the CDR3 is 16 residues. CDR3 sequence reads: CASSDSSAAGYNEQFF. The CDR3 nucleotides read TGTGCCAGCAGTGACTCTTCCGCGGCCGGCTACAATGAGCAGTTCTTC.

The table lists this clone with a count of one. In DNA, the CDR3 is TGTGCCAGCAGCCCAGACAGGGGAGGGACCCAGTACTTC. Its protein is CASSPDRGGTQYF. This chain connects TRBV11-3 to TRBJ2-5, with 8 bases that match TRBD1. The germline V gene encodes CDR1 SGHNT and CDR2 YENEEA. V was clipped by 5 bases and J by 7 bases; unmatched bases: 6. The CDR3 runs to 13 residues.

The chain recombines TRBV7-9 with TRBJ2-7, with no clear D. Trimming took off 1 base at V and 2 bases at J, with 18 bases between the two ends. CDR1 is SEHNR and CDR2 is FQNEAQ in the germline V gene (reference sequence). The CDR3 totals 17 residues. CDR3 protein: CASSLGAYGYTTYEQYF. The CDR3 region has the DNA TGTGCCAGCAGCTTAGGGGCGTACGGCTACACTACCTACGAGCAGTACTTC. The variable domain in full, completed from reference TRBV7-9 and TRBJ2-7, reads DTGVSQNPRHKITKRGQNVTFRCDPISEHNRLYWYRQTLGQGPEFLTYFQNEAQLEKSRLLSDRFSAERPKGSFSTLEIQRTEQGDSAMYLCASSLGAYGYTTYEQYFGPGTRLTVT.

V is TRBV11-2 and J is TRBJ1-2; tentative D call: TRBD1 (6 bases). The CDR3 runs 15 residues. Trimming left V 5 bases short and J 8 bases short, with 21 bases between. The germline CDR1 and CDR2 sequences are SGHAT and FQNNGV. Here the CDR3 DNA reads TGTGCCAGCAGCACGTATAGGACAGCCCGGGGGGGCTACACCTTC. Protein sequence: CASSTYRTARGGYTF.

The rearrangement uses TRBV7-9 and TRBJ1-1, with 7 bases aligning to TRBD1. V dropped 5 bases and J dropped 4; count of bases not matched to a gene: 7. The CDR3 length is 14 residues. Germline CDR1 reads SEHNR; CDR2 reads FQNEAQ (reference sequence). DNA for the CDR3: TGTGCCAGCAGCCCCCAGGGGGGACCCACTGAAGCTTTCTTT. This encodes CASSPQGGPTEAFF. The complete variable domain, with remaining parts taken from reference TRBV7-9 and TRBJ1-1, reads DTGVSQNPRHKITKRGQNVTFRCDPISEHNRLYWYRQTLGQGPEFLTYFQNEAQLEKSRLLSDRFSAERPKGSFSTLEIQRTEQGDSAMYLCASSPQGGPTEAFFGQGTRLTVV.

This sequence joins TRBV2 and TRBJ2-4, with 8 nucleotides matching TRBD1. J lost 7 bases, V lost 4 bases, and 6 bases had no gene match. Germline V gene lookup returns CDR1 SNHLY and CDR2 FYNNEI. The CDR3 runs to 14 residues. CDR3 protein: CASSGQGNRNIQYF. Written as DNA, the CDR3 is TGTGCCAGCAGTGGACAGGGGAATAGGAACATTCAGTACTTC. The complete variable domain, with remaining parts taken from reference TRBV2 and TRBJ2-4, reads EPEVTQTPSHQVTQMGQEVILRCVPISNHLYFYWYRQILGQKVEFLVSFYNNEISEKSEIFDDQFSVERPDGSNFTLKIRSTKLEDSAMYFCASSGQGNRNIQYFGAGTRLSVL.

This clone was counted a few times. This chain links TRBV25-1 with TRBJ1-1; unclear D gene. V was pared by 7 bases and J by 8 bases, with 8 bases between. Germline V gives CDR1 MGHDK, CDR2 SYGVNS. This CDR3 comprises 10 residues. CDR3 sequence reads: CASTVREAFF. As DNA, the CDR3 is TGTGCCAGCACGGTCCGAGAAGCTTTCTTT.

The rearrangement uses TRBV11-2 and TRBJ2-7, with 7 positions matching TRBD1. This CDR3 has 15 amino acids. Per germline, CDR1 SGHAT and CDR2 FQNNGV. Germline trimming cut 2 bases from V and 3 bases from J; bases unmatched to any gene: 7. Here the CDR3 reads CASSLFTGAHYEQYF. CDR3 bases: TGTGCCAGCAGCTTATTTACAGGGGCCCACTACGAGCAGTACTTC.

The chain employs TRBV9 and TRBJ2-5, with 7 positions matching TRBD1. The V and J ends lost 4 bases and 8 bases, in that order; junction bases with no gene match: 14. Germline assignment: CDR1 SGDLS and CDR2 YYNGEE. The CDR3 is 15 amino acids. CDR3 in DNA: TGTGCCAGCAGCTTATCGGGACAGTCCGACGAAACCCAGTACTTC. Translating it yields CASSLSGQSDETQYF. Filled out from reference TRBV9 and TRBJ2-5, the complete variable domain reads DSGVTQTPKHLITATGQRVTLRCSPRSGDLSVYWYQQSLDQGLQFLIQYYNGEERAKGNILERFSAQQFPDLHSELNLSSLELGDSALYFCASSLSGQSDETQYFGPGTRLLVL.

The chain joins TRBV28 to TRBJ1-4; TRBD1 aligns across 9 bases. Germline V gene data show CDR1 as MDHEN and CDR2 as SYDVKM. The length of the CDR3 is 15 residues. The V segment lost 9 bases and the J segment 5 bases; nucleotides outside the gene matches: 10. The CDR3 loop reads CASTHRQGGNEKLFF. DNA for the CDR3: TGTGCCAGTACCCACAGACAGGGGGGGAATGAAAAACTGTTTTTT.

This clone was detected only once. The genes are TRBV12-5 and TRBJ2-2; 7 nucleotides line up with TRBD1. CDR1 is LGHNT and CDR2 is FRNRAP in the germline V gene. With V trimmed by 4 bases and J by 2 bases, 10 bases remained unmatched. The CDR3 length is 17 residues. This CDR3 reads CASGSRRGQTNTGELFF. DNA of the CDR3: TGTGCTAGTGGTTCCCGCCGGGGACAGACTAACACCGGGGAGCTGTTTTTT. Using reference TRBV12-5 and TRBJ2-2 for the parts outside the CDR3, the full variable domain is DARVTQTPRHKVTEMGQEVTMRCQPILGHNTVFWYRQTMMQGLELLAYFRNRAPLDDSGMPKDRFSAEMPDATLATLKIQPSEPRDSAVYFCASGSRRGQTNTGELFFGEGSRLTVL.

The V call is TRBV5-1, the J call TRBJ1-1; D is undetermined. The germline CDR1 and CDR2 sequences are SGHRS and YFSETQ. V was trimmed by 5 bases and J by 4 bases, leaving 12 bases between them. The CDR3 has 13 residues. CDR3 sequence (DNA): TGCGCCAGCAGAACAACCTCGGCCACTGAAGCTTTCTTT. As protein: CASRTTSATEAFF. The full variable domain, rest sourced from reference TRBV5-1 and TRBJ1-1, is KAGVTQTPRYLIKTRGQQVTLSCSPISGHRSVSWYQQTPGQGLQFLFEYFSETQRNKGNFPGRFSGRQFSNSRSEMNVSTLELGDSALYLCASRTTSATEAFFGQGTRLTVV.

V usage is TRBV6-6 and J usage is TRBJ1-1, with D maybe TRBD1 (5 bases). CDR3 length: 15 amino acids. Trimming stripped 0 bases from V and 5 bases from J, with 13 bases between. CDR1 is MNHNY and CDR2 is SVGAGI in the germline V gene (reference sequence). The CDR3 protein is CASSYSGFGGTEAFF. The CDR3 DNA reads as TGTGCCAGCAGTTACTCCGGCTTCGGGGGGACTGAAGCTTTCTTT.

The chain combines TRBV28 with TRBJ2-1; D possibly matches TRBD1 or TRBD2 (6 bases each). Looked up from germline, CDR1 is MDHEN and CDR2 is SYDVKM. The CDR3 is 15 amino acids. V lost 6 bases, J lost 8 bases, and 20 bases lay in between. CDR3 protein: CASRTGGPIHYEQFF. The DNA for the CDR3 is TGTGCCAGCAGAACCGGGGGCCCCATACACTATGAGCAGTTCTTC.

The chain joins TRBV18 to TRBJ1-2; possibly TRBD1 for D (6 bases). Trimming took 3 bases from V and 8 from J, leaving 19 bases between them. Germline CDR1 reads KGHSH; CDR2 reads LQKENI. The CDR3 is 15 residues long. Written as DNA, the CDR3 is TGTGCCAGCTCACCGGCCGGACAGCTGATGGCCGGCTACACCTTC. It encodes CASSPAGQLMAGYTF.

The chain combines TRBV5-1 with TRBJ2-3; 7 bases match TRBD2. The CDR3 sequence is 16 residues long. V was clipped by 2 bases and J by 2 bases; unmatched bases: 8. Germline V gene data show CDR1 as SGHRS and CDR2 as YFSETQ. CDR3 sequence (DNA): TGCGCCAGCAGCTTCGGGCGGGAGAGAACCACAGATACGCAGTATTTT. Amino acids: CASSFGRERTTDTQYF.

The V and J genes are TRBV4-3 and TRBJ1-2; possibly TRBD1 for D (5 bases). Trimming removed 8 bases at V and 6 bases at J, with 16 bases between. The CDR3 runs 13 residues. Germline loops: CDR1 LGHNA, CDR2 YSLEER. The CDR3 nucleotides are TGCGCCAGCCGGGAGAAGGGGATCGATGGCTACACCTTC. It is translated as CASREKGIDGYTF.

This chain joins TRBV11-3 and TRBJ2-1; 8 bases match TRBD1. The CDR3 runs 15 residues. Germline CDR1 is SGHNT and CDR2 is YENEEA. The junction had 10 bases not matched to a gene; V was cut back by 5 bases and J by 7 bases. The CDR3 DNA follows: TGTGCCAGCAGCCTAGGGGCGAGGACAGGGAATGAGCAGTTCTTC. Protein product: CASSLGARTGNEQFF.

The V and J genes are TRBV27 and TRBJ2-1, with D possibly TRBD1 on 6 matching bases. This CDR3 spans 15 amino acids. Germline loops: CDR1 MNHEY, CDR2 SMNVEV (reference sequence). Trimming removed 2 bases at V and 7 bases at J, with 15 bases between. The CDR3 DNA reads as TGTGCCAGCAGTTTAAGGACAGACGTTCTTAATGAGCAGTTCTTC. It codes for CASSLRTDVLNEQFF.

The gene calls are TRBV5-6 and TRBJ1-2; D gene unclear. Germline values: CDR1 SGHDT, CDR2 YYEEEE. This CDR3 is built from 14 residues. Trimming shortened V by 2 bases and J by 6 bases, and 14 bases separated the two germline ends. The CDR3: CASSFFGVRDGYTF. As DNA, the CDR3 is TGTGCCAGCAGCTTCTTTGGGGTACGGGATGGCTACACCTTC. Supplemented by reference TRBV5-6 and TRBJ1-2, the full variable domain reads DAGVTQSPTHLIKTRGQQVTLRCSPKSGHDTVSWYQQALGQGPQFIFQYYEEEERQRGNFPDRFSGHQFPNYSSELNVNALLLGDSALYLCASSFFGVRDGYTFGSGTRLTVV.

This clone was recorded once. The chain recombines TRBV9 with TRBJ2-7; D unresolved. From germline, CDR1 is SGDLS and CDR2 YYNGEE. The germline V and J ends were trimmed by 4 bases and 0 bases, with 11 bases remaining between them. This CDR3 region has 14 residues. The CDR3 is CASSQAFSSYEQYF. The CDR3 DNA reads as TGTGCCAGCAGCCAAGCCTTCAGCTCCTACGAGCAGTACTTC.

The rearrangement links TRBV6-6 to TRBJ2-3, with 10 nucleotides matching TRBD1. The CDR3 has 12 residues. Losses at the gene ends were 6 bases for V and 10 bases for J; bases not matched to a gene: 4. Germline values: CDR1 MNHNY, CDR2 SVGAGI (reference sequence). CDR3 DNA sequence: TGTGCCAGCAGCAACGGACAGGGGGCGCAGTATTTT. This gives the protein CASSNGQGAQYF.

The chain combines TRBV5-1 with TRBJ2-1; D is undetermined. This CDR3 comprises 14 residues. Germline V gene lookup returns CDR1 SGHRS and CDR2 YFSETQ. The V gene lost 2 bases and the J gene lost 4 bases, with 10 bases spanning the gap. CDR3 coding DNA: TGCGCCAGCAGCTTTCGAACTACATACAATGAGCAGTTCTTC. It codes for CASSFRTTYNEQFF.